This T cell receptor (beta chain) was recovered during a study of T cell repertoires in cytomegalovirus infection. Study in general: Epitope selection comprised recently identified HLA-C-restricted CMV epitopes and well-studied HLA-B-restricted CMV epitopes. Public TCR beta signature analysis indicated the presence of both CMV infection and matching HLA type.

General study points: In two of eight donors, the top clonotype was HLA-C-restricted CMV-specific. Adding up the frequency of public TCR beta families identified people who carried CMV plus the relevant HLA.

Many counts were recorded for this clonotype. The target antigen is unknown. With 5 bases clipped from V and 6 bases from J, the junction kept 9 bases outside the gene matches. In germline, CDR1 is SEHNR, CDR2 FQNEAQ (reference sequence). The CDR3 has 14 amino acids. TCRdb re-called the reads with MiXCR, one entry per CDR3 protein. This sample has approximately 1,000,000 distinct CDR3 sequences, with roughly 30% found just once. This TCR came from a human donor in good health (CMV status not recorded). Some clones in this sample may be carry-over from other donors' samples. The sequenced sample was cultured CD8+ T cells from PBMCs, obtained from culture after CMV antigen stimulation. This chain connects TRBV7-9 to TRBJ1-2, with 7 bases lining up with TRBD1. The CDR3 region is CASSPKQGRNGYTF. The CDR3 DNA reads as TGTGCCAGCAGCCCAAAACAGGGGAGGAATGGCTACACCTTC.